The clone carrying this TCR beta chain was seen once. Germline CDR1 is MNHEY and CDR2 is SMNVEV (reference sequence). This CDR3 is built from 17 residues. Trimming took 4 bases from V and 2 from J; bases not matched to a gene: 4. This entry belongs to a study of blood T cell repertoires in COVID-19. Sequenced by immunoSEQ multiplex PCR; TCRdb stores in-frame clones only, minus some. The data show about 200,000 clones, roughly 92% seen once. Source material: peripheral blood. The clonotype originates from a man aged 60 to 69 with COVID-19, enrolled during active disease. The chain is built from TRBV27 and TRBJ2-3; 15 bases map to TRBD2. The CDR3 coding sequence is TGTGCCAGCAGTTCGGGACTAGCGGGAGGAATCACAGATACGCAGTATTTT. This encodes CASSSGLAGGITDTQYF.